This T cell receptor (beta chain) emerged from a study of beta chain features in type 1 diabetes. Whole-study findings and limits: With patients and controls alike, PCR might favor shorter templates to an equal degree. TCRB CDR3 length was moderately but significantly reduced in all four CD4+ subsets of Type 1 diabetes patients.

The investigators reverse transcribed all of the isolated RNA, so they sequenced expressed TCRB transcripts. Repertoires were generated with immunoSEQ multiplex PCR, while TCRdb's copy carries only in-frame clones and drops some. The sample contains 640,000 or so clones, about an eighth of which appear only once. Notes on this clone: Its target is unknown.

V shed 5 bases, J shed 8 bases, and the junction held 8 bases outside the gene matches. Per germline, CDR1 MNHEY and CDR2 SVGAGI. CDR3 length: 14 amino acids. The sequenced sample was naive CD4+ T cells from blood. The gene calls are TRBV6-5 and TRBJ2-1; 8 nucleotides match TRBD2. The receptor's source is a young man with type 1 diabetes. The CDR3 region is CASSGSGGEHEQFF. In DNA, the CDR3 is TGTGCCAGCAGTGGGTCGGGGGGGGAGCATGAGCAGTTCTTC.